This T cell receptor beta chain was captured in a study of cytomegalovirus exposure and HLA in healthy donors (TCRdb year 2017). As for the study more broadly: An earlier analysis of some 550 of the donors reported 250 to 300 Gb of sequence data and some 100 million unique TCR beta sequences from around 200 million T cells. Donor age, sex, ethnicity and CMV serostatus were compiled together with the repertoire data. About five DR-DQ haplotypes were handled as single units for association and clustering, since linkage in the cohort was strong. Genome-wide SNP genotypes for about 60% of the 666 donors were used in a later genetic analysis, which treated that subset as a discovery cohort. The study aimed to test whether signatures of past pathogen exposure could be identified by cataloging public T cell receptors. The study combined high-throughput TCR immunosequencing, statistical association of individual TCRs with disease status, and machine learning to predict cytomegalovirus infection status. The genetic ancestry cluster associated with self-reported Caucasian donors included 80% to 90% of the roughly 360 genotyped donors. Roughly 300 gigabases of sequencing data and approximately 93 million unique TCR sequences were included in an early release covering several hundred HLA-typed donors. In an earlier analysis of several hundred of the donors, high-throughput TCR beta sequencing was used to judge whether each TCR beta V gene segment behaved as functional or pseudogenic. A later analysis re-examined previously published TCR beta repertoires from hundreds of donors and added high-resolution HLA genotyping to investigate patterns of TCR occurrence. Among 398 genotyped donors of the cohort, an average of approximately 240,000 unique TCR beta nucleotide sequences was sequenced per donor, of which roughly 18% were non-productive. The T cell repertoires of 666 subjects were profiled by immunosequencing and related to cytomegalovirus serostatus. HLA typing covered class I and class II loci at four-digit resolution. Along with the roughly 610-subject first cohort, a separate validation cohort of some 130 different subjects was used. The later analysis used no new phenotypic data to find candidate immune exposures, relying instead on TCR beta sequences and their occurrence across donors. Every repertoire in the discovery cohort had been generated on one and the same sequencing platform. Typing coverage differed by locus: A, B, C, DRB1 and DQB1 were typed in about 620-640 donors, DQA1 in about 550, DPA1 in around 610, and DPB1 in just under 490.

Compared with germline, V lacks 1 base and J lacks 4 bases; bases without a gene match: 8. The germline V gene sets CDR1 to SGHTS and CDR2 to YDEGEE. The CDR3, from cysteine to phenylalanine, totals 17 residues. Just the 51-base CDR3 DNA is kept, in frame starting at base 1. Library method: the immunoSEQ multiplex PCR assay. For the multiplex PCR, a mixture combining 60 forward primers for TCR Vbeta segments and 13 reverse primers for TCR Jbeta segments was used. A multiplex PCR assay on genomic DNA amplified the CDR3 region of rearranged TCR beta genes. Amplified TCR beta libraries were sequenced as 87-base-pair reads on the Illumina HiSeq System. The study's own analysis went as follows. A later analysis tallied 70 million to 100 million unique TCR beta chains across the 640 or so repertoires, and approximately 12 million of those chains were shared by two or more donors. A nearest-neighbor algorithm error-corrected the raw reads and collapsed the reads into unique sequences, merging closely related sequences to remove PCR and sequencing errors. To assign V, D and J gene segments, CDR3 sequences were aligned to IMGT reference sequences. For a sequence to be retained, at least a six-nucleotide match to both a V gene segment and a J gene segment was required. A rearrangement counted as productive if the CDR3 had no stop codons and remained in frame with V and J, and every other rearrangement counted as non-productive. CDR3 was defined according to IMGT convention as the region running from the second conserved V-encoded cysteine to the conserved J-encoded phenylalanine. In an earlier analysis of approximately 500 of the donors, sequences lacking an unambiguous match to a single V gene segment were excluded. In an earlier analysis of more than 500 of the donors, a V segment was called functional when productive rearrangements were above 56.7%, and segregating when the standard deviation between donors exceeded 5%. A statistical classification framework was built to diagnose cytomegalovirus status from the catalog of TCR beta chain sequences. V and J gene assignment, in a later analysis, came from comparing TCR nucleotide sequences with IMGT/GENE-DB human TR gene sequences. Using the TCRdist pipeline, a later analysis assigned CDR3 sequences along with most-parsimonious VDJ recombination scenarios. A later analysis defined each TCR beta chain by its CDR3 amino acid sequence plus V-gene family, and excluded reads lacking a unique V-gene family. A later analysis removed several hundred highly shared, low-generation-probability nucleotide sequences to deal with suspected cross-contamination and a sequencing artifact. In a later analysis, a clonal expansion index for each public chain was calculated from normalized within-repertoire ranks of inferred template counts. A later analysis computed generation probabilities with a VDJ recombination model fitted to out-of-frame rearrangements, and checked the results against IGoR. In a later analysis, hypergeometric tests were used to score TCR-TCR, TCR-HLA and TCR-CMV co-occurrence, with a repertoire-size bias correction applied to TCR pairs. In a later analysis, false discovery rates were estimated by permuting HLA or CMV assignments 20 times. In a later analysis, co-occurring TCRs were grouped using DBSCAN, and TCRdist sequence similarity was added for clustering within HLA-allele-positive subsets. Repertoires with fewer than 30,000 or more than 120,000 public chains were left out of co-occurrence clustering, as were a handful of repertoires with anomalous nucleotide sharing. Entries here come from immuneACCESS through TCRdb and include only in-frame sequences with V and J called. Some clones fail to appear in such tables; in the studies checked, an unresolved V gene covers under half of the shortfall, and the cause of the remainder is unknown. Clonal size and the V and J genes are those of that table, whereas D and trimming came from the DNA. For this sample the table gives 200,000 to 250,000 clones, of which about three quarters were detected only once. The leading ten clones occupy roughly 2% of the sample.

Results and caveats for the whole study, not just this receptor: The presence/absence analyses assumed that sequencing depth was roughly uniform across donors, and that assumption may not be true. Because some donors lacked HLA typing at each locus, the association tests relied only on the typed subset. In an earlier analysis of around 600 of the donors, most TCR beta V segments appeared in productive rearrangements about 87% or about 30% of the time, broadly matching IMGT annotations. Most CMV-associated TCR beta chains appeared to be HLA-restricted in a later analysis, and the HLA associations seemed to be driven largely by CMV exposure. Specific HLA alleles were associated with around 18,000 TCR beta sequences at a false discovery rate of 0.05 in a later analysis. A total of roughly 160 TCR beta chains were listed by the study as associated with cytomegalovirus. A further reported finding was that TCR beta sequences accurately predicted the HLA-A and HLA-B alleles for most subjects in the first cohort. Most TCR sequences were seen in very few donors, while some public TCRs were found in many individuals. Several of the top co-occurrence clusters appeared to be linked to parvovirus B19, influenza, CMV and Epstein-Barr virus, according to a later analysis. In a later analysis, HLA-associated TCR beta chains showed more clonal expansion and lower generation probabilities than non-associated chains that were equally common. In vitro tests confirmed that a few of the cytomegalovirus-associated TCR beta chains recognize cytomegalovirus antigens. According to a later genetic analysis, donors in an Asian-associated ancestry cluster had fewer N-insertions in productive TCRs than the roughly 700-donor mean. A later analysis found that TCR association rates varied across HLA loci, with DRB1 alleles showing the most associated TCRs and HLA-C alleles the fewest. For the cohort, immune exposure information was limited to CMV serostatus. In a later genetic analysis, a missense DCLRE1C variant was associated with V-gene and J-gene trimming of TCR beta chains, and the association was replicated in an independent cohort. The cohort was sequenced for TCR beta chains only, and without alpha or paired-chain data the features that could be detected were limited. The earlier analysis of approximately 540 of the donors excluded about 16 rarely observed V segments, including chromosome 9 orphons, because counts were too low. Some IMGT-functional V segments, including TRBV6-2 and TRBV6-3, could not be told apart with the 87-base-pair reads, so those segments were excluded. Linkage disequilibrium might explain the correlated functional status among segregating V segments, but an unknown experimental factor could not be excluded. The classifier was reported to diagnose cytomegalovirus status with high specificity and sensitivity in both the original cohort and the validation cohort. Assigning TCR associations to individual alleles was difficult when HLA alleles, especially DR and DQ, strongly co-occurred. It was suggested by the authors that the approach could potentially be generalized to other disease states and immunological phenotypes. A cluster of highly shared sequence variants was judged likely to represent a technical artifact of the sequencing pipeline.

Comments on this clone: It has no known antigen specificity. No much larger clone is present one base from it, and per-base qualities are unavailable.

The cohort comprised fewer than 700 healthy bone marrow donors. Cohort members were all nominally healthy when sampled, although unrecorded immune exposures were likely present. The donor tested CMV seronegative, placing the donor among the 300 to 400 seronegative members of the cohort. Each donor provided a peripheral blood sample, and peripheral blood mononuclear cells were used for TCR beta sequencing. Genomic DNA was extracted from the blood cell samples with the Qiagen DNeasy Blood Extraction Kit. Sequencing input: PBMCs. The sequence came from a man between 18 and 29 years old in good health and CMV-seronegative. The sequence joins TRBV5-8 to TRBJ2-2, with TRBD2 matching 9 junction bases. The base sequence is TGTGCCAGCAGCTTGTATTTGGCGGGGGGGCCCACCGGGGAGCTGTTTTTT. Its translation reads: CASSLYLAGGPTGELFF.